This T cell receptor (beta chain) was captured in a study of metastatic and nonmetastatic thyroid tumors. In the authors' workflow: Between-group CDR3 differences, defined by clinicopathological status, yielded a distant-metastasis classifier for papillary thyroid cancer. Using MiXCR, TCRdb re-called clones from the PCR reads. TCRdb, not the original authors, processed these V and J calls. The data contain under 8,500 clones, roughly 25% of them singletons. The study's findings and limits: It was reportedly found that TCR beta diversity was significantly higher in malignant thyroid tumors than in benign nodules, a difference seen in both blood and tumor samples.

The entire patient cohort was treatment-naive prior to thyroid surgery. This clone was detected many times. Its antigen is still unknown. The origin of this receptor is a female donor with papillary thyroid cancer or a benign thyroid nodule (not recorded which). Some clones in this sample may be carry-over from other donors' samples. Input material: tumor tissue.

CDR3 nucleotides: TGTGCCAGCCAGACAGGGGCGGGAGAAAAACTGTTTTTT. Protein product: CASQTGAGEKLFF. The rearrangement joins TRBV18 to TRBJ1-4; 8 positions agree with TRBD1. The CDR3 is 13 residues long. J lost 8 bases, V lost 8 bases, and 7 bases had no gene match. Germline loops: CDR1 KGHSH, CDR2 LQKENI.